This entry concerns a single T cell receptor (beta chain). These data come from a study of T cell clones after liver transplantation. Sorting of unstimulated PBMCs yielded separate CD3+CD4+ and CD3+CD8+ fractions. Clones were sequenced by immunoSEQ multiplex PCR, and TCRdb holds only the in-frame ones, with some missing. The profile shows about 76,000 clones, around four fifths of them singletons. The clonotype comes from a human patient who received a liver transplant. Some T cells may be supplied by the graft donor. Sample: CD4+ T cells from blood, taken at the 22-month timepoint.

CDR3 residues: CASSQDQATRISAQYF. CDR3 DNA sequence: TGCGCCAGCAGCCAAGATCAAGCTACCCGGATATCGGCCCAGTACTTC. This chain links TRBV4-1 with TRBJ2-5; D not certain. Germline lookup yields CDR1 MGHRA and CDR2 YSYEKL. V was pared by 0 bases and J by 9 bases, with 20 bases between. This CDR3 spans 16 amino acids.